The rows below give T cell receptor beta chains drawn from one sample of a study of shared clonotypes between healthy human individuals. Clones were read by immunoSEQ multiplex PCR, and TCRdb kept only the in-frame ones, dropping some. The sample includes about 1.9 million clones, 93% of them seen just once. The sequencing input was naive CD8+ T cells from PBMCs. The source of these receptors is a young man in good health. Some clones in this sample may be carry-over from other donors' samples. CDR3s include the opening cysteine and the closing phenylalanine or tryptophan. Each record gives: D gene, J gene, V gene, clone size, CDR3 DNA, CDR3 protein. The D gene is left open where the match is weak. Only part of the rows carry a size: once, few, many, or a class if the clone is expanded.

NA,TRBJ1-1,TRBV7-2,NA,TGTGCCAGCAGCCCTTCCGCGGCAACTGGGGCTGAAGCTTTCTTT,CASSPSAATGAEAFF
NA,TRBJ1-5,TRBV11-1,NA,TGTGCCAGCAGCATGGAGGCGGGACAGCCCCAGCATTTT,CASSMEAGQPQHF
NA,TRBJ1-4,TRBV4-1,NA,TGCGCCAGCAGCCATTGGGACACCGCAACTAATGAAAAACTGTTTTTT,CASSHWDTATNEKLFF
NA,TRBJ2-7,TRBV11-3,NA,TGTGCCAGCAGCGTCAGTGGGGATTTGAGTTACGAGCAGTACTTC,CASSVSGDLSYEQYF
TRBD1,TRBJ1-5,TRBV2,once,TGTGCCAGCAGTGACTCCACCACAGGGGGGAGCAATCAGCCCCAGCATTTT,CASSDSTTGGSNQPQHF
NA,TRBJ2-1,TRBV19,NA,TGTGCCAGTAGTATCGGGACTCCCTACAATGAGCAGTTCTTC,CASSIGTPYNEQFF
NA,TRBJ2-1,TRBV6-5,few,TGTGCCAGCAGTTACTCTACGGGGGAGACCTACAATGAGCAGTTCTTC,CASSYSTGETYNEQFF
TRBD1,TRBJ2-3,TRBV5-4,NA,TGTGCCAGCAGCCCCGACAGGGTTCCAGATACGCAGTATTTT,CASSPDRVPDTQYF
NA,TRBJ2-7,TRBV27,NA,TGTGCCAGCAGTTTCGGGGGCGCGAACTACGAGCAGTACTTC,CASSFGGANYEQYF
TRBD2,TRBJ2-1,TRBV9,NA,TGTGCCAGCAGCGTAGCTAGCGGGCCTAATGAGCAGTTCTTC,CASSVASGPNEQFF
NA,TRBJ1-1,TRBV28,NA,TGTGCCAGCAGGCTTGGGTCCATGACTGAAGCTTTCTTT,CASRLGSMTEAFF
NA,TRBJ1-4,TRBV27,NA,TGTGCCAGCAGTTTGGGGCAGGGGAGGGAAAAACTGTTTTTT,CASSLGQGREKLFF
TRBD1,TRBJ1-2,TRBV7-2,once,TGTGCCAGCAGCCCCGGTTGGGCAGGGGGTGGCTACACCTTC,CASSPGWAGGGYTF
TRBD1,TRBJ2-1,TRBV11-2,NA,TGTGCCAGCCGCTTGGGACAGGGTAGGTCCTACAATGAGCAGTTCTTC,CASRLGQGRSYNEQFF
NA,TRBJ2-7,TRBV29-1,NA,TGCAGCGCTGGAGGGGCCACCTCCTACGAGCAGTACTTC,CSAGGATSYEQYF
NA,TRBJ2-7,TRBV18,NA,TGTGCCAGCTCACCGACAGGCAGCAATCACGAGCAGTACTTC,CASSPTGSNHEQYF
NA,TRBJ2-3,TRBV27,NA,TGTGCCAGCGGAACACAGGGACACACGACAGATACGCAGTATTTT,CASGTQGHTTDTQYF